Here is one TCR beta chain with its context. The data derive from a study of blood T cell repertoires in COVID-19. Looking at the study overall: T cells, B-cell-depleted T cells, or PBMCs provided the cDNA or gDNA that served as material.

The germline V gene has CDR1 SGHNT and CDR2 YENEEA. V lost 5 bases and J lost 6; bases outside the gene matches: 4. The CDR3 has 13 amino acids. The method was immunoSEQ multiplex PCR; TCRdb's version includes in-frame clones alone and lacks a portion of them. The table has roughly 290,000 clones, 80% to 90% seen once. Input material: PBMCs or T cells enriched from blood (not recorded which). This receptor was identified in a man under 40 who had recovered from COVID-19. V is TRBV11-3 and J is TRBJ2-3, with 8 bases fitting TRBD1. This chain's CDR3 is CASSPRQGDTQYF. The CDR3 region has the DNA TGTGCCAGCAGCCCCAGACAGGGGGATACGCAGTATTTT.